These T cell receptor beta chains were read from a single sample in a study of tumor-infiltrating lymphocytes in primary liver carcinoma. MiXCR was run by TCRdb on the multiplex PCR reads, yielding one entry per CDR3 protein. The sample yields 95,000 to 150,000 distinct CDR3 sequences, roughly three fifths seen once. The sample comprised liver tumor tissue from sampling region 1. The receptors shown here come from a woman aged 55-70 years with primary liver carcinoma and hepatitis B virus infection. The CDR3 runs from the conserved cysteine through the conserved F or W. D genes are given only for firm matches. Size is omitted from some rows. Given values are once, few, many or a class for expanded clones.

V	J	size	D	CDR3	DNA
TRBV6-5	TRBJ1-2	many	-	CASSPGREGGYTF	TGTGCCAGCAGTCCCGGCAGGGAGGGTGGCTACACCTTC
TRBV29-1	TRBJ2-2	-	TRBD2	CSVRGLAAVAGELFF	TGCAGCGTTCGCGGGCTAGCGGCAGTGGCCGGGGAGCTGTTTTTT
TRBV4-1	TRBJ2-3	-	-	CASSQTIGTDTEYF	TGCGCCAGCAGCCAGACGATTGGAACAGATACGGAGTATTTT
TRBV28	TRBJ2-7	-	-	CASTSLMPWDGGYERYF	TGTGCCAGCACTTCATTAATGCCCTGGGACGGAGGCTACGAGCGGTACTTC
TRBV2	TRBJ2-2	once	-	CASGGTQANTGELFF	TGTGCCAGCGGCGGCACGCAGGCGAACACCGGGGAGCTGTTTTTT
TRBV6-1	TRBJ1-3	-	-	CVSSEGGPRRSGNTIYF	TGTGTCAGCAGTGAAGGGGGTCCGAGGCGGTCTGGAAACACCATATATTTT
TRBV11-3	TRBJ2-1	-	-	CASSLDGSTNEQLF	TGTGCCAGCAGCTTAGACGGGAGTACTAATGAGCAGCTCTTC
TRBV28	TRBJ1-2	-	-	CASRPSRGDYGYTF	TGTGCCAGCAGACCCAGTCGGGGAGACTATGGCTACACCTTC
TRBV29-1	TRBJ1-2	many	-	CSVVLDSTNYGYTF	TGCAGCGTTGTTTTGGACAGTACTAACTATGGCTACACCTTC
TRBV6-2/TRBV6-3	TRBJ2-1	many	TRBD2	CASSPGTSGTDNEQFF	TGTGCCAGCAGCCCCGGGACTAGCGGGACCGACAATGAGCAGTTCTTC
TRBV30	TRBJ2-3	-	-	CTWSSEDYTDTRYF	TGTACCTGGAGCTCGGAAGATTACACAGATACGCGGTATTTT
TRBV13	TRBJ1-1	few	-	CASRRRGGQNTEAFF	TGTGCCAGCAGACGACGAGGGGGGCAGAACACTGAAGCTTTCTTT
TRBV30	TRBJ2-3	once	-	CAWSRDLTDTQYF	TGTGCCTGGAGCAGGGATCTCACAGATACTCAGTATTTT
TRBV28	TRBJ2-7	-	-	CATLRGRNYEQYF	TGTGCCACCTTACGGGGGAGGAACTACGAGCAGTACTTC
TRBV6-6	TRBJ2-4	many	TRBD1	CASSRDRGPLAKNIQYF	TGTGCCAGCAGCCGGGACAGGGGGCCGTTAGCCAAAAACATTCAGTACTTC
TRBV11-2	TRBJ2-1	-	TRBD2	CASSRILAGGPGDEQFF	TGTGCCAGTAGCAGGATACTAGCGGGAGGGCCGGGTGATGAGCAGTTCTTC
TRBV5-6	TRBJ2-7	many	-	CASSSYRYEQYF	TGTGCCAGCAGCTCCTACCGCTACGAGCAGTACTTC
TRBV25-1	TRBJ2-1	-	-	CASTREEMGKNEQFF	TGTGCCAGCACCAGGGAGGAGATGGGTAAGAATGAGCAGTTCTTC
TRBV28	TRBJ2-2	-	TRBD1	CASSFRGPSTGKLFF	TGTGCCAGCAGTTTCAGGGGGCCTTCTACCGGGAAGCTGTTTTTT
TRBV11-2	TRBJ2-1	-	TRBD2	CAISLGLVKEQFF	TGTGCCATCAGCTTAGGACTAGTGAAAGAGCAGTTCTTC
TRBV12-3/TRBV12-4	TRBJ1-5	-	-	CASSLVGRQPQHF	TGTGCCAGCAGTTTGGTGGGACGACAGCCCCAGCACTTT
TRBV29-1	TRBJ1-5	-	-	CSGSSGPGIDQPQHF	TGCAGCGGGTCCTCGGGACCAGGAATTGATCAGCCCCAGCATTTT